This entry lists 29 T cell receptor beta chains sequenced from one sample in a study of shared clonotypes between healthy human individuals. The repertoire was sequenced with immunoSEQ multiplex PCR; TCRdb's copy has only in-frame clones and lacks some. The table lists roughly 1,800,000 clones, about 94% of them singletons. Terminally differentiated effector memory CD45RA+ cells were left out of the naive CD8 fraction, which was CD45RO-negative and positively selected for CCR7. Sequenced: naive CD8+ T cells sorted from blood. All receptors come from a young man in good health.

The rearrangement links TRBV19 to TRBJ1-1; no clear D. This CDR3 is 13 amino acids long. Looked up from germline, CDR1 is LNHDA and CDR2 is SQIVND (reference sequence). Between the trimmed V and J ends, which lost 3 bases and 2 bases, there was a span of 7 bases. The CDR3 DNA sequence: TGTGCCAGTAGTATCCCCCTTAACACTGAAGCTTTCTTT. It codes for CASSIPLNTEAFF.

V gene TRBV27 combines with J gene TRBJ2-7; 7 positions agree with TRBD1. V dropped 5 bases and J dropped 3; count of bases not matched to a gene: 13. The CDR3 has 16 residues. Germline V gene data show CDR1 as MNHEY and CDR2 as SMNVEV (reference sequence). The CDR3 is CASSEGAGMFIYEQYF. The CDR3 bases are TGTGCCAGCAGTGAGGGGGCCGGTATGTTCATCTACGAGCAGTACTTC.

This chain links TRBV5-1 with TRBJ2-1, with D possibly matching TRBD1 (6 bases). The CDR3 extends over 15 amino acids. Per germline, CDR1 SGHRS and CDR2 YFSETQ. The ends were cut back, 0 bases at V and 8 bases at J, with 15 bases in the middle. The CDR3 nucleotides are TGCGCCAGCAGCTTGGCATCGAGGGGGAAAGATGAGCAGTTCTTC. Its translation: CASSLASRGKDEQFF.

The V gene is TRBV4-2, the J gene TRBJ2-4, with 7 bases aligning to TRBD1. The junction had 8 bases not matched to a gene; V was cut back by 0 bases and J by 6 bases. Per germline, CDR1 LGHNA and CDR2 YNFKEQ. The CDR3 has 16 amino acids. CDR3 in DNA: TGTGCCAGCAGCCAAGATTGGGACAGCAATTCAAACATTCAGTACTTC. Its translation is CASSQDWDSNSNIQYF.

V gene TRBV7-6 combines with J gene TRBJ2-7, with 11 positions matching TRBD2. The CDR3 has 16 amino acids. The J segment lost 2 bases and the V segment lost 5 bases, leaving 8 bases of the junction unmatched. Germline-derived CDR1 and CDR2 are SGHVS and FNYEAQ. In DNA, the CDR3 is TGTGCCAGCAGCCTAGGACTAGCGGGCGTTCCCTACGAGCAGTACTTC. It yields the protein CASSLGLAGVPYEQYF.

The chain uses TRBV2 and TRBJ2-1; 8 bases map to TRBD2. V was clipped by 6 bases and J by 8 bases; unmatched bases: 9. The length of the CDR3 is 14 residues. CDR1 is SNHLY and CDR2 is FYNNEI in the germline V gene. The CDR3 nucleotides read TGTGCCAGCAGCTCAGGACTAGCTCTCCATGAGCAGTTCTTC. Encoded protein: CASSSGLALHEQFF.

The CDR3 sequence is CASSEGLAESTDTQYF. The DNA of the CDR3 is TGTGCCAGCAGCGAGGGACTAGCGGAGAGCACAGATACGCAGTATTTT. The chain recombines TRBV5-4 with TRBJ2-3; 11 nucleotides agree with TRBD2. V shed 4 bases and J 0 bases; nucleotides not matched to a gene: 4. This CDR3 comprises 16 residues. CDR1 is SGHNT and CDR2 is YYREEE in the germline V gene (reference sequence). Full variable domain (remainder filled in from reference TRBV5-4 and TRBJ2-3): ETGVTQSPTHLIKTRGQQVTLRCSSQSGHNTVSWYQQALGQGPQFIFQYYREEENGRGNFPPRFSGLQFPNYSSELNVNALELDDSALYLCASSEGLAESTDTQYFGPGTRLTVL.

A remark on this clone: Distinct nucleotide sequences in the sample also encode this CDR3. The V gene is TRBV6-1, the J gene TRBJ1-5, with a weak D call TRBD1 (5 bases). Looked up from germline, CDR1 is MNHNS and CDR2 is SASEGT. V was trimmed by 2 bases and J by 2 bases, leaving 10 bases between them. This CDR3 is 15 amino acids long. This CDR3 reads CASSELGGGNQPQHF. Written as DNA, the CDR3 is TGTGCCAGCAGTGAATTGGGGGGGGGCAATCAGCCCCAGCATTTT.

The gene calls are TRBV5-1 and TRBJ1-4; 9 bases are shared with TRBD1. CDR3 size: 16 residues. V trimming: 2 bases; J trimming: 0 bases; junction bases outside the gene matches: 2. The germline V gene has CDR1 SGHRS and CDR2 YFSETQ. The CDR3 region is CASSLRDRATNEKLFF. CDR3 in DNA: TGCGCCAGCAGCTTAAGGGACAGGGCAACTAATGAAAAACTGTTTTTT. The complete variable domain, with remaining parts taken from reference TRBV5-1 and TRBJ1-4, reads KAGVTQTPRYLIKTRGQQVTLSCSPISGHRSVSWYQQTPGQGLQFLFEYFSETQRNKGNFPGRFSGRQFSNSRSEMNVSTLELGDSALYLCASSLRDRATNEKLFFGSGTQLSVL.

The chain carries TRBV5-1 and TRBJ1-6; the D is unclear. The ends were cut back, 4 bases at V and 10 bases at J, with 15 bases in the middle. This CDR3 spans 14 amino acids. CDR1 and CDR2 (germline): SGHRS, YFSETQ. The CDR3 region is CASSEGSPTSPLHF. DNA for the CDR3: TGCGCCAGCAGCGAGGGCAGCCCGACGTCACCCCTCCACTTT.

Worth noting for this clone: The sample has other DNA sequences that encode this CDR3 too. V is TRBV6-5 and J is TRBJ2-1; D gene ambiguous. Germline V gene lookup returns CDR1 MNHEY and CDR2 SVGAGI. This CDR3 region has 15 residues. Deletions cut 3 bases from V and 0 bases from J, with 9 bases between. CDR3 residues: CASSYGSSSYNEQFF. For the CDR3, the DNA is TGTGCCAGCAGTTATGGCAGCAGCTCCTACAATGAGCAGTTCTTC.

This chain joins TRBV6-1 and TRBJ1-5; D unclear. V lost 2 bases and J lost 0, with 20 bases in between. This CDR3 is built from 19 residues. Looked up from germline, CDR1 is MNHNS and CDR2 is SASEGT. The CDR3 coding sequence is TGTGCCAGCAGTGAAAAGTACACAGTCTTGATATATAGCAATCAGCCCCAGCATTTT. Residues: CASSEKYTVLIYSNQPQHF.

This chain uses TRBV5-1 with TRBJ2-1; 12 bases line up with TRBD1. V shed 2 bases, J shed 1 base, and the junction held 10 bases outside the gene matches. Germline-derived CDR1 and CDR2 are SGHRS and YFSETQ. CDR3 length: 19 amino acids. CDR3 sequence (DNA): TGCGCCAGCAGCTTTATCGGGACAGGGGGCGAGGGGTCCTACAATGAGCAGTTCTTC. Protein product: CASSFIGTGGEGSYNEQFF.

CDR3 in amino acids: CASSQELAGNYEQYF. The CDR3 coding sequence is TGTGCCAGCAGCCAAGAACTTGCGGGCAACTACGAGCAGTACTTC. The rearrangement uses TRBV4-2 and TRBJ2-7; weak D call: TRBD2 (5 bases). The ends were cut back, 0 bases at V and 3 bases at J, with 12 bases in the middle. Germline V gives CDR1 LGHNA, CDR2 YNFKEQ. The CDR3 has 15 amino acids.

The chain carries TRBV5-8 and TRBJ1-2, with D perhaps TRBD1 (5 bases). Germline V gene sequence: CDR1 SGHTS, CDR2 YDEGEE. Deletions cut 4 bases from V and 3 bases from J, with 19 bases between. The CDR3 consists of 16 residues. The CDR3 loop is CASSSELGTWDYGYTF. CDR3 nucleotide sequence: TGTGCCAGCAGCAGTGAACTGGGGACGTGGGACTATGGCTACACCTTC.

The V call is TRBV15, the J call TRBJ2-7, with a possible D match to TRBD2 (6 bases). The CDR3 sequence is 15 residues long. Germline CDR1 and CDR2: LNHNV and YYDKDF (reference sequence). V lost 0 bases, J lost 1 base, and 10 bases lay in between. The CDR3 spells CATSRDHAGSYEQYF. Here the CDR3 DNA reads TGTGCCACCAGCAGAGATCACGCGGGGTCCTACGAGCAGTACTTC.

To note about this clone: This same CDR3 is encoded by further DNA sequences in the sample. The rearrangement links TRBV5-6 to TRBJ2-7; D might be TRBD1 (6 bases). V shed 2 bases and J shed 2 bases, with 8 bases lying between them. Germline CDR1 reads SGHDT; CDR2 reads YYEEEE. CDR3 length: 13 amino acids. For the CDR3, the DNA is TGTGCCAGCAGCTTTGAGGGGGCCTACGAGCAGTACTTC. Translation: CASSFEGAYEQYF.

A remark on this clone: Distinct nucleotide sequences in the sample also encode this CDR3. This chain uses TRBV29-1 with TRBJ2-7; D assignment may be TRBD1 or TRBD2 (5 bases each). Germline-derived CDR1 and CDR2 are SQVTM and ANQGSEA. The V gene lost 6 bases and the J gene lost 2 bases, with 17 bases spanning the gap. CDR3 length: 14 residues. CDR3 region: CSVVPGTSAYEQYF. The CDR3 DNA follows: TGCAGCGTAGTCCCAGGGACCTCTGCCTACGAGCAGTACTTC.

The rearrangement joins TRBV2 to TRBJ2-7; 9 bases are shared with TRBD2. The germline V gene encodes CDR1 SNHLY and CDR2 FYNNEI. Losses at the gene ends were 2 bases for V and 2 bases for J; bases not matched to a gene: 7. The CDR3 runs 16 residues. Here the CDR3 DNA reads TGTGCCAGCAGTGAAAGAGGGTGGACTAGCGCCTACGAGCAGTACTTC. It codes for CASSERGWTSAYEQYF.

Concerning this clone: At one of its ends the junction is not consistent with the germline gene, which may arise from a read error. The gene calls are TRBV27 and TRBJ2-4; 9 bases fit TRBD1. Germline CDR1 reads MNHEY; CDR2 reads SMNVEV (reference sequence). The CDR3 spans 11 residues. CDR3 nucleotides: TGTGCCAGCAGCGATGGGACAGGGTTGGTCTTC. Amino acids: CASSDGTGLVF.

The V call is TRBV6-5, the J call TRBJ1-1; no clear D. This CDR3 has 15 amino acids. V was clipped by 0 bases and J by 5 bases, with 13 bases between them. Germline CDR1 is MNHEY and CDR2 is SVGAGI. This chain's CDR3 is CASSYSKAGMTEAFF. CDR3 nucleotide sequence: TGTGCCAGCAGTTACTCAAAGGCCGGGATGACTGAAGCTTTCTTT.

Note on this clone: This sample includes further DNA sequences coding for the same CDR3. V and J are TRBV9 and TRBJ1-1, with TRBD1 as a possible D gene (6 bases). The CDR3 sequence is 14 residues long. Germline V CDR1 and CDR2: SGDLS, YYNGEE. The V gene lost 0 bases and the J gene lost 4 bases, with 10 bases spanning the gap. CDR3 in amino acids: CASSVGGAGTEAFF. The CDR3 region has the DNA TGTGCCAGCAGCGTAGGGGGGGCGGGCACTGAAGCTTTCTTT.

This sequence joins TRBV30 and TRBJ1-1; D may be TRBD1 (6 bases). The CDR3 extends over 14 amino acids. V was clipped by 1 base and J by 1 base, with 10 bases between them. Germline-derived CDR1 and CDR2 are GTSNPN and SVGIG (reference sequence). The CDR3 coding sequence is TGTGCCTGGAGTGATTGGGGGGCGAACACTGAAGCTTTCTTT. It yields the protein CAWSDWGANTEAFF.

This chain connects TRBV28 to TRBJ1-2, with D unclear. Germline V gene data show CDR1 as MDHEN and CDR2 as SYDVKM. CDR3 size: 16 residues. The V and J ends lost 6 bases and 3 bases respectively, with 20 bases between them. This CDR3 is CASSQNPAASHYGYTF. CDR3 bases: TGTGCCAGCAGCCAAAATCCGGCGGCGTCCCACTATGGCTACACCTTC.

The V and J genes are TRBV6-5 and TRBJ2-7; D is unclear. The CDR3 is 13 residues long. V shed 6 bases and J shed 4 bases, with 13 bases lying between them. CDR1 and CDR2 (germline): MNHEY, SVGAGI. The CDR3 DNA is TGTGCCAGCAGGTTAACCCCCAATTACGAGCAGTACTTC. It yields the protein CASRLTPNYEQYF.

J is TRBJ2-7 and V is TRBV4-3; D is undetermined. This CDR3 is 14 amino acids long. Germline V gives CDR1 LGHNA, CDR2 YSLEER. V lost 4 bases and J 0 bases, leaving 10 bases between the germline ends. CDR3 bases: TGCGCCAGCAGCCCCCACCCGCTCTCCTACGAGCAGTACTTC. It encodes CASSPHPLSYEQYF.

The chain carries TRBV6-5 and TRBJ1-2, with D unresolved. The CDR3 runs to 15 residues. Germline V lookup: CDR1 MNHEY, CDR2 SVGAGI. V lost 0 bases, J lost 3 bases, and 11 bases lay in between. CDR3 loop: CASSYSPDGYYGYTF. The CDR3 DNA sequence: TGTGCCAGCAGTTACTCCCCTGACGGCTACTATGGCTACACCTTC.

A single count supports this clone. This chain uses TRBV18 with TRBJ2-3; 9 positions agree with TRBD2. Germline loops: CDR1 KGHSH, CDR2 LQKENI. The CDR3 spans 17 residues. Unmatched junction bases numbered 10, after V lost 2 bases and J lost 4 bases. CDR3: CASSPAAGGPLADTQYF. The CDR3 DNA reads TGTGCCAGCTCACCAGCCGCGGGAGGGCCTCTAGCAGATACGCAGTATTTT. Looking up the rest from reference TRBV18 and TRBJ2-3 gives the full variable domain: NAGVMQNPRHLVRRRGQEARLRCSPMKGHSHVYWYRQLPEEGLKFMVYLQKENIIDESGMPKERFSAEFPKEGPSILRIQQVVRGDSAAYFCASSPAAGGPLADTQYFGPGTRLTVL.

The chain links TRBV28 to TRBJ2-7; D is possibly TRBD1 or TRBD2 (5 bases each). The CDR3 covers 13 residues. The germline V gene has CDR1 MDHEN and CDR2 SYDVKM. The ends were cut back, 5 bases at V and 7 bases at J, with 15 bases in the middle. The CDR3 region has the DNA TGTGCCAGCAGTCCGGGGCTGATCAGGGAGCAGTACTTC. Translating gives CASSPGLIREQYF.